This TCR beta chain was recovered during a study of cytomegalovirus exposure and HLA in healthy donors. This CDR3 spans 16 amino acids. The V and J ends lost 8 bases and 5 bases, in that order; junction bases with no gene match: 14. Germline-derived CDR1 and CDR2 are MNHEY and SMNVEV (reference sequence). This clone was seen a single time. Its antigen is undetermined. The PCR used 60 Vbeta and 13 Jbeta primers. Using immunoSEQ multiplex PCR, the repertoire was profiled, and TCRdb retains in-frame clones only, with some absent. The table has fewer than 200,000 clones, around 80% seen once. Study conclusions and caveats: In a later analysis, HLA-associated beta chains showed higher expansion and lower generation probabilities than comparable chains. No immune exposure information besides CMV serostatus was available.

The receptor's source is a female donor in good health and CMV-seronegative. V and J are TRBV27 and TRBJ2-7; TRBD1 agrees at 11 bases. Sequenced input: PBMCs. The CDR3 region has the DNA TGTGCCAGCCCGGACAGGGGGCAAATCGACTGTCACGAGCAGTACTTC. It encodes CASPDRGQIDCHEQYF.